One sample yielded the 4 T cell receptor beta chains listed below, sequenced in a study of OX40 agonist ivuxolimab in advanced cancers. Repertoires were generated with immunoSEQ multiplex PCR, while TCRdb's copy carries only in-frame clones and drops some. The sample yields more than 45,000 clones, 80% to 90% seen once. The sequencing used CD4+ or CD8+ T cells sorted from blood, collected in a trial of the OX40 agonist ivuxolimab. Every receptor here comes from an adult with an advanced solid tumor such as melanoma, head and neck, liver or kidney cancer.

The rearrangement joins TRBV5-4 to TRBJ1-1, with a possible D match to TRBD1 (5 bases). The V gene's germline CDR1 is SGHNT and CDR2 YYREEE (reference sequence). The CDR3 runs 13 residues. Trimming took off 0 bases at V and 4 bases at J, with 7 bases between the two ends. CDR3 region: CASSLGGLTEAFF. The DNA of the CDR3 is TGTGCCAGCAGCTTGGGGGGCCTCACTGAAGCTTTCTTT. Filled out from reference TRBV5-4 and TRBJ1-1, the complete variable domain reads ETGVTQSPTHLIKTRGQQVTLRCSSQSGHNTVSWYQQALGQGPQFIFQYYREEENGRGNFPPRFSGLQFPNYSSELNVNALELDDSALYLCASSLGGLTEAFFGQGTRLTVV.

The chain couples TRBV4-1 to TRBJ2-7; D is uncertain. CDR1 MGHRA and CDR2 YSYEKL come from the germline V gene. V was pared by 1 base and J by 5 bases, with 9 bases between. This CDR3 contains 13 residues. The CDR3 sequence: CASSQVGQDEQYF. The CDR3 DNA reads TGCGCCAGCAGCCAAGTCGGCCAGGACGAGCAGTACTTC.

The chain uses TRBV5-1 and TRBJ2-3; D not certain. Germline CDR1 and CDR2: SGHRS and YFSETQ. This CDR3 spans 15 amino acids. V was shortened by 0 bases and J by 2 bases, with 10 bases between the two germline ends. The CDR3, as DNA: TGCGCCAGCAGCTTGGGCCTTTATAACACAGATACGCAGTATTTT. Its protein is CASSLGLYNTDTQYF.

The V and J genes are TRBV30 and TRBJ1-2; 7 nucleotides align to TRBD1. This CDR3 is 12 amino acids long. Trimming removed 5 bases from V and 8 bases from J; junction bases left unmatched: 8. Looked up from germline, CDR1 is GTSNPN and CDR2 is SVGIG (reference sequence). Here the CDR3 reads CAWDRVLRGYTF. Written as DNA, the CDR3 is TGTGCCTGGGACAGGGTACTACGCGGCTACACCTTC.